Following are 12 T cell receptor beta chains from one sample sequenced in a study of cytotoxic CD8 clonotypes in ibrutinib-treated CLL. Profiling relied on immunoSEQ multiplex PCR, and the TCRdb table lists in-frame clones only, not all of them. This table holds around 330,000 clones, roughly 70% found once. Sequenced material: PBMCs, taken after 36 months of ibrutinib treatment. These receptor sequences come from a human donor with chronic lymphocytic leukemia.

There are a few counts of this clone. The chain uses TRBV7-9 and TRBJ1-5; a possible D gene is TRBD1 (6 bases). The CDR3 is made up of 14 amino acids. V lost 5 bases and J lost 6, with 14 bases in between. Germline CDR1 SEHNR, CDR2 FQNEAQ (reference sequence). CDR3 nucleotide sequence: TGTGCCAGCAGCCCTGATGGGGGCAGTCAGCCCCAGCATTTT. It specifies CASSPDGGSQPQHF.

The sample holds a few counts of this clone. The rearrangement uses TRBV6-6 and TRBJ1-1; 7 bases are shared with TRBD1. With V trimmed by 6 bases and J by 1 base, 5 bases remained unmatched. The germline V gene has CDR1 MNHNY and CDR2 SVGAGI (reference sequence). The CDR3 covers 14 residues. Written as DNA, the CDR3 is TGTGCCAGCAGCCGCCGGACAGGGAACACTGAAGCTTTCTTT. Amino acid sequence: CASSRRTGNTEAFF.

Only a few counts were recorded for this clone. CDR3 protein: CASSVGDLGEQYF. The CDR3 coding sequence is TGTGCCAGCAGCGTAGGTGATTTGGGCGAGCAGTACTTC. This chain uses TRBV9 with TRBJ2-7; no clear D. Trimming pared 0 bases from V and 6 bases from J, leaving 10 bases between. The CDR3 is 13 amino acids. Per the germline V gene, CDR1 is SGDLS and CDR2 is YYNGEE.

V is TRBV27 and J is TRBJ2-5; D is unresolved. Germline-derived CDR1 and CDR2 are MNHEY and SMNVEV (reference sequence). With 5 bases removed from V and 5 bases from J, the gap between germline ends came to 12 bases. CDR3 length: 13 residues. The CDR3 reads CASSKRVGETQYF. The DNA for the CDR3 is TGTGCCAGCAGTAAAAGGGTAGGGGAGACCCAGTACTTC.

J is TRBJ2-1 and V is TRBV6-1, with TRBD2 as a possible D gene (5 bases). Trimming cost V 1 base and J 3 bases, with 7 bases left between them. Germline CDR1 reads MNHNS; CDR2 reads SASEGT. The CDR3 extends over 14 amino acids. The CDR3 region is CASSEGEGYNEQFF. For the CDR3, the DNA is TGTGCCAGCAGTGAAGGAGAGGGCTACAATGAGCAGTTCTTC.

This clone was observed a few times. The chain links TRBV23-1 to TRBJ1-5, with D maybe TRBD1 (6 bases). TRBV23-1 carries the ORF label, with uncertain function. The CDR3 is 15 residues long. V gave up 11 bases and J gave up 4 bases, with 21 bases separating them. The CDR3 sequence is CAHRAGAPPNQPQHF. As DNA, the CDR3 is TGCGCCCATAGGGCGGGGGCCCCGCCAAATCAGCCCCAGCATTTT.

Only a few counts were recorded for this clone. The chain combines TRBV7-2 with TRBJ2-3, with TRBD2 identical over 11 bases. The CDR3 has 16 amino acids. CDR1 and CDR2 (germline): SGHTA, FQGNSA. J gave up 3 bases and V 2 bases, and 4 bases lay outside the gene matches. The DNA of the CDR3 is TGTGCCAGCAGCTTATTTCGACTAGCGGGAACAGATACGCAGTATTTT. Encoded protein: CASSLFRLAGTDTQYF.

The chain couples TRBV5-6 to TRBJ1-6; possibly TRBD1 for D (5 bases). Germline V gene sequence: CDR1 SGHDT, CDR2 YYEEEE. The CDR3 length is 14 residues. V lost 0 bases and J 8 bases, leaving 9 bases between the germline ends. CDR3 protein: CASSLGRADSPLHF. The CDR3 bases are TGTGCCAGCAGCTTGGGCAGGGCTGATTCACCCCTCCACTTT.

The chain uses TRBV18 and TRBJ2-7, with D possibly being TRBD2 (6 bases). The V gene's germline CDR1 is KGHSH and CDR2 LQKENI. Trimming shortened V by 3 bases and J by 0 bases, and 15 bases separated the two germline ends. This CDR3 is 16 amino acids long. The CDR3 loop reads CASSPQRLGSSYEQYF. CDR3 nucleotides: TGTGCCAGCTCACCCCAGAGACTAGGGAGCTCCTACGAGCAGTACTTC.

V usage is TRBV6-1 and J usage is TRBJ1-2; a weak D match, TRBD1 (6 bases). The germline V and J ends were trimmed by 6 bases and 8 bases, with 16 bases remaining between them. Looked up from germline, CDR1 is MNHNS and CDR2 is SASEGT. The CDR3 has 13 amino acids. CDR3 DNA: TGTGCCAGCAGGGAGAACGGGGGGCGCGGCTACACCTTC. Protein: CASRENGGRGYTF.

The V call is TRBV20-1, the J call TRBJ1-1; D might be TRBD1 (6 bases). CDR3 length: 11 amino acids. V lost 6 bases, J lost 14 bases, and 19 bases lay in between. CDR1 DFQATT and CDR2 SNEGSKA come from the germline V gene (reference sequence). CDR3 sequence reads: CSARGLHWGFF. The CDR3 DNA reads TGCAGTGCCCGGGGGCTGCACTGGGGCTTCTTT.

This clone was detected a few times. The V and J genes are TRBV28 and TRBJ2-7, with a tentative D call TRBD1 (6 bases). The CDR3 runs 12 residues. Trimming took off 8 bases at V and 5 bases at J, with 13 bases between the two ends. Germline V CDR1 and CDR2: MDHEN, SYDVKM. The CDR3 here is CASHRVLHEQYF. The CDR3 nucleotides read TGTGCCAGCCACAGGGTCCTCCACGAGCAGTACTTC.